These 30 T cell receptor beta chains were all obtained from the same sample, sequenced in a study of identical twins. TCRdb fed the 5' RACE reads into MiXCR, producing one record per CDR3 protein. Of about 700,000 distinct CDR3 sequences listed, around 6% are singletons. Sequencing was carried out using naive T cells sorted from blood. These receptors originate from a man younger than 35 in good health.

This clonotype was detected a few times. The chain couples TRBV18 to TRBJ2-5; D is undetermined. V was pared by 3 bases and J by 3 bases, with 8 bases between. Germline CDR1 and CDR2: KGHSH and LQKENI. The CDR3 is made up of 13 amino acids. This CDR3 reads CASSPVEKETQYF. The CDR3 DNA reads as TGTGCCAGCTCACCGGTCGAGAAAGAGACCCAGTACTTC. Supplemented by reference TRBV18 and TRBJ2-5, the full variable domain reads NAGVMQNPRHLVRRRGQEARLRCSPMKGHSHVYWYRQLPEEGLKFMVYLQKENIIDESGMPKERFSAEFPKEGPSILRIQQVVRGDSAAYFCASSPVEKETQYFGPGTRLLVL.

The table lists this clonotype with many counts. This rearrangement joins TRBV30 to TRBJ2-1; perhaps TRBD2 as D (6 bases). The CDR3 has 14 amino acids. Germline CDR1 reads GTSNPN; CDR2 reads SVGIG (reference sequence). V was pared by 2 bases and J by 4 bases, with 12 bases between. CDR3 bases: TGTGCCTGGAGTCATGAGACTAGTTACAATGAGCAGTTCTTC. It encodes CAWSHETSYNEQFF.

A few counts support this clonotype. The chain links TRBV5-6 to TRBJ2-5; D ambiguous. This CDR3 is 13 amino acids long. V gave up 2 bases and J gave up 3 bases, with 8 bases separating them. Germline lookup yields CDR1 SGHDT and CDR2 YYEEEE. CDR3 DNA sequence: TGTGCCAGCAGCTTCCCCTGGGAAGAGACCCAGTACTTC. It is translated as CASSFPWEETQYF. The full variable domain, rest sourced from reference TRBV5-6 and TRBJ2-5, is DAGVTQSPTHLIKTRGQQVTLRCSPKSGHDTVSWYQQALGQGPQFIFQYYEEEERQRGNFPDRFSGHQFPNYSSELNVNALLLGDSALYLCASSFPWEETQYFGPGTRLLVL.

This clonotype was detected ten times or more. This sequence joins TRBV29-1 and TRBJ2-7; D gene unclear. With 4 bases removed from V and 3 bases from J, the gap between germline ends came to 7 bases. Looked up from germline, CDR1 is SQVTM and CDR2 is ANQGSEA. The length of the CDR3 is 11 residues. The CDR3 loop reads CSVVRIYEQYV. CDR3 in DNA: TGCAGCGTTGTGCGGATCTACGAGCAGTACGTC.

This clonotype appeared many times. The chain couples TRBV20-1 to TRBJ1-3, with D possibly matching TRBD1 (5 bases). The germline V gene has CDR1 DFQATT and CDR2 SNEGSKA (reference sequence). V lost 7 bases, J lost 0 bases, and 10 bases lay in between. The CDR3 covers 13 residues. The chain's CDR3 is CSVQAHSGNTIYF. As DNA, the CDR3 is TGCAGTGTACAGGCACACTCTGGAAACACCATATATTTT.

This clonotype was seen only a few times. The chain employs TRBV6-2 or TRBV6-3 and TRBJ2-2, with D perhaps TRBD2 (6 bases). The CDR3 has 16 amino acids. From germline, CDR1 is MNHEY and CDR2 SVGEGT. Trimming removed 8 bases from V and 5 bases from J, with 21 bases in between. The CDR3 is CASPQETIGGTGELFF. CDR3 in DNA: TGTGCCAGCCCCCAGGAGACTATCGGGGGTACCGGGGAGCTGTTTTTT.

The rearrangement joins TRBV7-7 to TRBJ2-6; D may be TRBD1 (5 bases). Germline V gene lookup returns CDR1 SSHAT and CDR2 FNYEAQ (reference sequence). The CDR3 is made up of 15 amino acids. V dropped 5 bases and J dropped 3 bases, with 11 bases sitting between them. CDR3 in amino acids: CASSLQDGGANVLTF. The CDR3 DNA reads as TGTGCCAGCAGCCTACAGGATGGTGGGGCCAACGTCCTGACTTTC.

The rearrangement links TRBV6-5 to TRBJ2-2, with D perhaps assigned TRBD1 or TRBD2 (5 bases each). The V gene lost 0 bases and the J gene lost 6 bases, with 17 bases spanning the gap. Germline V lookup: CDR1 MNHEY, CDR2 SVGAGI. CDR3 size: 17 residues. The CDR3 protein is CASSYSKVTGTAGELFF. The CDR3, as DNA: TGTGCCAGCAGTTACTCGAAGGTTACTGGGACGGCCGGGGAGCTGTTTTTT.

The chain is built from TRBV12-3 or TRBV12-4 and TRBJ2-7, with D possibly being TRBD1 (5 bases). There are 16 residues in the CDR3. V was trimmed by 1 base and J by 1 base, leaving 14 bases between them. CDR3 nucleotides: TGTGCCAGCAGTTTAGGGCAGGGCGTCCTATCCTACGAGCAGTACTTC. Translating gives CASSLGQGVLSYEQYF.

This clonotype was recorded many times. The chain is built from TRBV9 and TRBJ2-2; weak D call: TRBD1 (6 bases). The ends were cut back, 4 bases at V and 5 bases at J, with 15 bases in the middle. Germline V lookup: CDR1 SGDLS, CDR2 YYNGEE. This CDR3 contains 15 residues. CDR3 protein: CASSPRTASTGELFF. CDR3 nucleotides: TGTGCCAGCAGCCCGAGGACAGCTTCGACCGGGGAGCTGTTTTTT. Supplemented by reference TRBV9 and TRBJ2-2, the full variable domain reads DSGVTQTPKHLITATGQRVTLRCSPRSGDLSVYWYQQSLDQGLQFLIQYYNGEERAKGNILERFSAQQFPDLHSELNLSSLELGDSALYFCASSPRTASTGELFFGEGSRLTVL.

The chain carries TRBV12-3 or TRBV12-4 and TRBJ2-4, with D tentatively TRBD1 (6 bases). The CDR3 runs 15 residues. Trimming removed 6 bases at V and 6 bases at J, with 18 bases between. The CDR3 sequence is CASSRRTASGNIQYF. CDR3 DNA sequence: TGTGCCAGCAGCCGAAGGACAGCTTCAGGAAACATTCAGTACTTC.

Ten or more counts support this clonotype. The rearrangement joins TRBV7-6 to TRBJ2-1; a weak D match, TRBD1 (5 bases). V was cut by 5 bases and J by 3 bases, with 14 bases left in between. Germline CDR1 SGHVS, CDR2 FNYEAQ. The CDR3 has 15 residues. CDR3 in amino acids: CASSPGHLIYNEQFF. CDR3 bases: TGTGCCAGCAGCCCTGGACACCTCATCTACAATGAGCAGTTCTTC.

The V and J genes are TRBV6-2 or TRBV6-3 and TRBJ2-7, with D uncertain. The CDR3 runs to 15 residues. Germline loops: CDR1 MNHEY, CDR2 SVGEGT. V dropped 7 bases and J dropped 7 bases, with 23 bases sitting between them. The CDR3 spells CASNPVRTGKMEQYF. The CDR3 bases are TGTGCCAGCAATCCCGTACGAACTGGTAAGATGGAGCAGTACTTC.

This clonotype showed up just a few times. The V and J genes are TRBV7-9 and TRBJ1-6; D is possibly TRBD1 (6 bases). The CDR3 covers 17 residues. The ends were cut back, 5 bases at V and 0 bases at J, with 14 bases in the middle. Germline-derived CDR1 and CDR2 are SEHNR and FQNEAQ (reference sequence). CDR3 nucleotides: TGTGCCAGCAGCATCCAAAGCAGGGGCTCCTATAATTCACCCCTCCACTTT. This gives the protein CASSIQSRGSYNSPLHF.

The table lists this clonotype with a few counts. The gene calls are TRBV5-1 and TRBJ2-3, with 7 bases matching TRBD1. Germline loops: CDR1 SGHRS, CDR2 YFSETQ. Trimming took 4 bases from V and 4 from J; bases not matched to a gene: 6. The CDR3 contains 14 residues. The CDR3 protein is CASSPGQVSDTQYF. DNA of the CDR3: TGCGCCAGCAGCCCCGGACAGGTTTCAGATACGCAGTATTTT.

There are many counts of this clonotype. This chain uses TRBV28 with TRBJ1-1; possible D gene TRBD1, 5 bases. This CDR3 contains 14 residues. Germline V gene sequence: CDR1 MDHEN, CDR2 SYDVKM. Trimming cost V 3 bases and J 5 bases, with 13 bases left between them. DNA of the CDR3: TGTGCCAGCAGTTTGGCACTTGAGGGGACTGAAGCTTTCTTT. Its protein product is CASSLALEGTEAFF.

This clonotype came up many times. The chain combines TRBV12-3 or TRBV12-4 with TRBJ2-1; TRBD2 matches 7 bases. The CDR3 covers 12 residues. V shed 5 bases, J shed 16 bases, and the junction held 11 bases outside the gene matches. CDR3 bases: TGTGCCAGCAGTCCAATTGCACTAGCGCCTTTCTTC. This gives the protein CASSPIALAPFF.

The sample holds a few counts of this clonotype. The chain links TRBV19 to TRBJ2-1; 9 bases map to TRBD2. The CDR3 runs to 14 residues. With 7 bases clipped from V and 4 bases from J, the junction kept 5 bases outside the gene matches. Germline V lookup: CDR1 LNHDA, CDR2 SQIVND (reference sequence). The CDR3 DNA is TGTGCCAGTATTGGTCTAGCGGGATACAATGAGCAGTTCTTC. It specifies CASIGLAGYNEQFF. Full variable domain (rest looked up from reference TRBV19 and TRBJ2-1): DGGITQSPKYLFRKEGQNVTLSCEQNLNHDAMYWYRQDPGQGLRLIYYSQIVNDFQKGDIAEGYSVSREKKESFPLTVTSAQKNPTAFYLCASIGLAGYNEQFFGPGTRLTVL.

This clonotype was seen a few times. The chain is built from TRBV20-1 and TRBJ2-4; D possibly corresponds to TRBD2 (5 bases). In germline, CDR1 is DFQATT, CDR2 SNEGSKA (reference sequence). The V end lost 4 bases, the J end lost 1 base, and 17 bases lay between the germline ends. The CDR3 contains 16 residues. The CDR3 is CSATLLEDLAKNIQYF. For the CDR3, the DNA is TGCAGTGCTACCCTCTTGGAGGATCTGGCCAAAAACATTCAGTACTTC.

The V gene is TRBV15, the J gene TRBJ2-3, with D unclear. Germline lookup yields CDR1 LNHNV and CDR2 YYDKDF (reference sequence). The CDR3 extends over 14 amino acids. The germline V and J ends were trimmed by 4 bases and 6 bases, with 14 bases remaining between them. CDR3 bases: TGTGCCACCAGCACCGAATCCCCGGTCGATACGCAGTATTTT. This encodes CATSTESPVDTQYF.

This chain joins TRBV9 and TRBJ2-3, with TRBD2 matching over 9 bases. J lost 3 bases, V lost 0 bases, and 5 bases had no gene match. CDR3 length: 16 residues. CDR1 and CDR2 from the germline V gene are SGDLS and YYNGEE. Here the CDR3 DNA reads TGTGCCAGCAGCGTAGAGGCTAGCGGGATAACAGATACGCAGTATTTT. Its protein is CASSVEASGITDTQYF.

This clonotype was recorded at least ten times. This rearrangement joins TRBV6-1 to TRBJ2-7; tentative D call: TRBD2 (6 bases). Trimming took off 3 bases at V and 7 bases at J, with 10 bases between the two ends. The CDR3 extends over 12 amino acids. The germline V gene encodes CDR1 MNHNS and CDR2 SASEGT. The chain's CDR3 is CASSEFGGEQYV. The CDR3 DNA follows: TGTGCCAGCAGTGAGTTCGGGGGTGAGCAGTACGTC.

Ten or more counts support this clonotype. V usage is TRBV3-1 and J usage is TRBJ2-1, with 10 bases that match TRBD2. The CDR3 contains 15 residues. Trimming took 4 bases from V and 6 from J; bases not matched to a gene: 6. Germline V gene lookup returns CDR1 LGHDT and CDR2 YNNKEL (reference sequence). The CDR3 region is CASSLSGTSVNEQFF. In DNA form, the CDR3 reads TGTGCCAGCAGCCTATCCGGGACTAGCGTCAATGAGCAGTTCTTC.

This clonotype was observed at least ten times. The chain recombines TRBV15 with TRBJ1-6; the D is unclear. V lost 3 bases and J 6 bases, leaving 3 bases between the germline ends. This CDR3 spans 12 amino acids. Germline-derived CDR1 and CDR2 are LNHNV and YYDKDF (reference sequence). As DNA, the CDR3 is TGTGCCACCAGCAGCGGTAATTCACCCCTCCACTTT. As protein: CATSSGNSPLHF.

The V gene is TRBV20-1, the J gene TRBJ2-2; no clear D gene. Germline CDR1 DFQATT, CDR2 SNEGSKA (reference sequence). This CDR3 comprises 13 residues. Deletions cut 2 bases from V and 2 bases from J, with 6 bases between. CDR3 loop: CSARQTNTGELFF. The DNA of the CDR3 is TGCAGTGCTAGACAAACCAACACCGGGGAGCTGTTTTTT.

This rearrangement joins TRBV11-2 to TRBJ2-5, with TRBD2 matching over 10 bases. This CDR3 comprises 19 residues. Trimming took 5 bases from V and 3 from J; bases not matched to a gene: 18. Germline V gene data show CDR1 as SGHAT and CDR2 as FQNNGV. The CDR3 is CASSRLAGPGRGIEETQYF. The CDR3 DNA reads TGTGCCAGCAGCCGACTAGCGGGCCCAGGGCGCGGAATTGAAGAGACCCAGTACTTC.

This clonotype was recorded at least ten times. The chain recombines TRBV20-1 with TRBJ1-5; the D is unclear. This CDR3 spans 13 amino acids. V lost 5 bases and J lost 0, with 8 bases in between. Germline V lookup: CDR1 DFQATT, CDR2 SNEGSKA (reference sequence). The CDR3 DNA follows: TGCAGTGCTCCTGACTATAGCAATCAGCCCCAGCATTTT. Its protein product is CSAPDYSNQPQHF.

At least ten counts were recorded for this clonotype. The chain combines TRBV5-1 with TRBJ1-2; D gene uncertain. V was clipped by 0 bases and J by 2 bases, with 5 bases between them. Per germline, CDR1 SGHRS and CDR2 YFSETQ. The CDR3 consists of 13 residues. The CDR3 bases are TGCGCCAGCAGCTTGGATAAGAACTATGGCTACACCTTC. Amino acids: CASSLDKNYGYTF. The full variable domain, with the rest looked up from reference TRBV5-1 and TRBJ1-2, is KAGVTQTPRYLIKTRGQQVTLSCSPISGHRSVSWYQQTPGQGLQFLFEYFSETQRNKGNFPGRFSGRQFSNSRSEMNVSTLELGDSALYLCASSLDKNYGYTFGSGTRLTVV.

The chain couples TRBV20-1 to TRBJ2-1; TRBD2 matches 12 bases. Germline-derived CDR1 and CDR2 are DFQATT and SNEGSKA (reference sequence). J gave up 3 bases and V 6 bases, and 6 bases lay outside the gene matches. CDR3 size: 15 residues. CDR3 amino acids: CSATRGLAGYNEQFF. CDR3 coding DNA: TGCAGTGCAACTCGGGGACTAGCGGGCTACAATGAGCAGTTCTTC.

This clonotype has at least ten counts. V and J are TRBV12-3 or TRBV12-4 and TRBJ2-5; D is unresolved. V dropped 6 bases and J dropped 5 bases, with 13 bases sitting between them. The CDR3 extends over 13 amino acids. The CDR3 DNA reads TGTGCCAGCAGCGCCGGCACATGGGAGACCCAGTACTTC. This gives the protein CASSAGTWETQYF.